The 17 T cell receptor beta chains listed next were all sequenced from one sample in a study of shared clonotypes between healthy human individuals. In the naive CD8 group, cells lacked CD45RO and were positively selected for CCR7, so terminally differentiated effector memory CD45RA+ cells were left out. Clones were read by immunoSEQ multiplex PCR, and TCRdb kept only the in-frame ones, dropping some. The sample yields roughly 2.1 million clones, roughly 91% seen once. Sequenced input: naive CD8+ T cells from PBMCs. The receptor source for this set is a man aged 18 to 30 in good health. Some clones in this sample may be carry-over from other donors' samples.

The rearrangement uses TRBV6-5 and TRBJ1-1, with 7 bases lining up with TRBD1. CDR3 length equals 15 residues. V dropped 5 bases and J dropped 4; count of bases not matched to a gene: 10. In germline, CDR1 is MNHEY, CDR2 SVGAGI. CDR3 bases: TGTGCCAGCAGTCCAACAAGACAGGGTGGCACTGAAGCTTTCTTT. Amino acid sequence: CASSPTRQGGTEAFF.

The chain couples TRBV29-1 to TRBJ1-2; D is perhaps TRBD1 (5 bases). There are 16 residues in the CDR3. Germline V gene data show CDR1 as SQVTM and CDR2 as ANQGSEA. V shed 3 bases and J shed 4 bases, with 21 bases lying between them. The CDR3 spells CSVDTGTAPATYGYTF. The CDR3 bases are TGCAGCGTTGATACAGGCACAGCGCCCGCCACCTATGGCTACACCTTC.

J is TRBJ1-1 and V is TRBV28; 9 bases are shared with TRBD1. Germline V lookup: CDR1 MDHEN, CDR2 SYDVKM. The trim removed 4 bases at V and 1 base at J, leaving 4 bases unmatched. The CDR3 totals 15 residues. CDR3 bases: TGTGCCAGCAGTTCCGGGACAGGGCGGAACACTGAAGCTTTCTTT. Its protein is CASSSGTGRNTEAFF.

The chain has TRBV7-9 and TRBJ1-2; 8 bases line up with TRBD1. V lost 5 bases to trimming and J lost 4 bases; unmatched junction nucleotides: 9. The CDR3 loop spans 15 amino acids. The germline V gene has CDR1 SEHNR and CDR2 FQNEAQ (reference sequence). For the CDR3, the DNA is TGTGCCAGCAGCCAGGACCGGGACAGGACCTATGGCTACACCTTC. Protein: CASSQDRDRTYGYTF.

The genes are TRBV4-1 and TRBJ2-7; 9 bases agree with TRBD1. Trimming cost V 0 bases and J 2 bases; bases outside gene matches: 8. CDR3 length equals 17 residues. Germline assignment: CDR1 MGHRA and CDR2 YSYEKL. CDR3 coding DNA: TGCGCCAGCAGCCAAGAACCTATCGGGACAGGGCCCTACGAGCAGTACTTC. Encoded protein: CASSQEPIGTGPYEQYF.

The chain recombines TRBV4-2 with TRBJ2-7; no definite D call. V was cut by 1 base and J by 1 base, with 14 bases left in between. CDR3 size: 16 residues. Germline V gives CDR1 LGHNA, CDR2 YNFKEQ. CDR3 in DNA: TGTGCCAGCAGCCAAGGATCGAGGTTGAATTCCTACGAGCAGTACTTC. This encodes CASSQGSRLNSYEQYF.

As concerns this clone: This specimen includes other DNA sequences encoding the same CDR3. The gene calls are TRBV27 and TRBJ2-7; D ambiguous. CDR1 and CDR2 (germline): MNHEY, SMNVEV (reference sequence). The CDR3 is 15 amino acids. Trimming took off 5 bases at V and 0 bases at J, with 14 bases between the two ends. The CDR3 protein is CASSPGAASSYEQYF. CDR3 DNA: TGTGCCAGCAGTCCGGGTGCGGCGAGCTCCTACGAGCAGTACTTC.

This chain uses TRBV4-1 with TRBJ2-1; the D gene is possibly TRBD2 (6 bases). CDR3 size: 16 residues. CDR1 and CDR2 from the germline V gene are MGHRA and YSYEKL. Trimming took 3 bases from V and 6 from J, leaving 18 bases between them. Here the CDR3 reads CASSQALTLASNEQFF. CDR3 sequence (DNA): TGCGCCAGCAGCCAGGCCCTGACGCTAGCGAGCAATGAGCAGTTCTTC.

This clone came up once. This chain connects TRBV28 to TRBJ1-1; no reliable D call. Trimming left V 2 bases short and J 5 bases short, with 15 bases between. The CDR3 runs 15 residues. Looked up from germline, CDR1 is MDHEN and CDR2 is SYDVKM. CDR3 loop: CASSLRSSPGTEAFF. CDR3 DNA: TGTGCCAGCAGTTTACGGAGTTCTCCCGGGACTGAAGCTTTCTTT.

The rearrangement links TRBV19 to TRBJ2-1; a possible D gene is TRBD2 (6 bases). Germline CDR1 is LNHDA and CDR2 is SQIVND (reference sequence). The CDR3 totals 18 residues. Trimming cost V 3 bases and J 2 bases, with 20 bases left between them. DNA for the CDR3: TGTGCCAGTAGTATCACCTTTAGAAGGGGAGGCCCCTACAATGAGCAGTTCTTC. The encoded protein is CASSITFRRGGPYNEQFF.

The chain links TRBV5-1 to TRBJ2-7; no firm D call. There are 13 residues in the CDR3. Germline V gene sequence: CDR1 SGHRS, CDR2 YFSETQ. V dropped 6 bases and J dropped 2 bases, with 12 bases sitting between them. CDR3 nucleotide sequence: TGCGCCAGCACCGGCAGCCAAACCTACGAGCAGTACTTC. Its protein is CASTGSQTYEQYF.

The chain carries TRBV2 and TRBJ2-1; TRBD2 matches at 7 bases. The germline CDR1 and CDR2 sequences are SNHLY and FYNNEI. The CDR3 has 14 amino acids. V was pared by 7 bases and J by 4 bases, with 7 bases of the junction left unmatched. The CDR3 spells CASKWEGGYNEQFF. CDR3 bases: TGTGCCAGCAAATGGGAGGGAGGGTACAATGAGCAGTTCTTC.

The rearrangement joins TRBV28 to TRBJ2-5; TRBD1 agrees at 7 bases. V lost 7 bases and J lost 2; bases outside the gene matches: 7. This CDR3 is built from 14 residues. In germline, CDR1 is MDHEN, CDR2 SYDVKM. This CDR3 is CASKRQGGQETQYF. The CDR3 DNA is TGTGCCAGCAAAAGACAGGGTGGACAAGAGACCCAGTACTTC.

The V gene is TRBV9, the J gene TRBJ2-3, with TRBD2 as a possible D gene (6 bases). Trimming removed 2 bases at V and 4 bases at J, with 14 bases between. Germline V lookup: CDR1 SGDLS, CDR2 YYNGEE. The CDR3 runs 15 residues. CDR3 in amino acids: CASSVSGGPADTQYF. CDR3 DNA sequence: TGTGCCAGCAGCGTCTCCGGAGGGCCGGCAGATACGCAGTATTTT.

The chain has TRBV28 and TRBJ2-7; D is ambiguous. The V end was cut by 4 bases, the J end by 5 bases, with 6 bases between. CDR3 size: 11 residues. Germline lookup yields CDR1 MDHEN and CDR2 SYDVKM. CDR3 sequence (DNA): TGTGCCAGCAGTTGGTCCCACGAGCAGTACTTC. As protein: CASSWSHEQYF.

The chain carries TRBV7-9 and TRBJ2-5; D remains ambiguous. CDR1 SEHNR and CDR2 FQNEAQ come from the germline V gene (reference sequence). Trimming stripped 5 bases from V and 7 bases from J, with 11 bases between. This CDR3 comprises 12 residues. As DNA, the CDR3 is TGTGCCAGCAGCCCAACCGCCGTGACCCAGTACTTC. Its protein is CASSPTAVTQYF.

The chain is built from TRBV5-4 and TRBJ2-5; weak D call: TRBD1 (5 bases). Germline CDR1 reads SGHNT; CDR2 reads YYREEE (reference sequence). This CDR3 has 15 amino acids. V lost 0 bases and J lost 3, with 12 bases in between. The CDR3: CASSLAGQGEETQYF. The DNA for the CDR3 is TGTGCCAGCAGCTTGGCTGGGCAGGGTGAAGAGACCCAGTACTTC.